The rows below give T cell receptor beta chains drawn from one sample of a study of cytomegalovirus exposure and HLA in healthy donors. The table came from immunoSEQ multiplex PCR; TCRdb's copy has only in-frame clones and leaves some out. Here the sample spans about 160,000 clones, roughly 80% being singletons. Sequencing was done on a sample of PBMCs. These TCRs come from a male donor in good health and CMV-seropositive. The CDR3 runs from the conserved cysteine through the conserved F or W. Fields, in order: D gene, V gene, J gene, CDR3 protein. The D gene is left open where the match is weak.

-	TRBV6-5	TRBJ2-1	CASSYRTVSSYNEQFF
-	TRBV5-1	TRBJ1-4	CASSPTDRGNEKLFF
-	TRBV7-8	TRBJ2-2	CASSILAVANTGELFF
TRBD2	TRBV6-5	TRBJ2-2	CASGLAGNTGELFF
-	TRBV7-2	TRBJ1-2	CASSSTSGGRSRGYTF
-	TRBV19	TRBJ1-2	CASSIGGADYGYTF
TRBD2	TRBV7-8	TRBJ2-3	CASSPRGSGGLDTQYF
TRBD1	TRBV7-6	-	CASSLAGQGVGWYEQYF
-	TRBV5-4	TRBJ2-1	CASSQDSQGSYNEQFF
TRBD1	TRBV27	TRBJ2-3	CASSQGTGGLDTQYF
-	TRBV5-1	TRBJ2-5	CASSLLFETQYF
TRBD2	TRBV5-4	TRBJ2-1	CASSLGTSGFGEQFF
TRBD1	TRBV7-2	TRBJ1-2	CASSTAGQGYGYTF
-	TRBV4-1	TRBJ1-1	CASSHAGGLGNTEAFF
TRBD1	TRBV13	TRBJ1-5	CASSSGTGGNQPQHF
-	TRBV10-1	TRBJ1-5	CASRAGLTHQPQHF
TRBD1	TRBV5-5	TRBJ2-6	CASSWDSSSGANVLTF
-	TRBV7-9	-	CASSLDQDYEQYF
TRBD2	TRBV15	TRBJ2-3	CATERDRFRPDTQYF
-	TRBV28	TRBJ2-1	CASSLPAVAGSLNEQFF
TRBD1	TRBV10-1	TRBJ2-1	CASSEGQGIRDEQFF
-	TRBV5-1	TRBJ1-2	CARQRARGYTF
-	TRBV6-6	TRBJ2-7	CASSLEGYEQYF
TRBD2	TRBV6-5	TRBJ2-1	CASRIQGGGVNEQFF
TRBD2	TRBV30	TRBJ2-5	CAWGLAGVETQYF
TRBD2	TRBV4-3	TRBJ2-1	CASSPGTSGRNNEQFF
-	TRBV7-2	TRBJ1-5	CASSLPQGSNQPQHF
-	TRBV30	TRBJ2-2	CAWRPGGQYTGELFF
-	TRBV21-1	TRBJ2-7	CASSKARQDNEQYF
TRBD2	TRBV15	TRBJ2-1	CATSRDPGAGAYNEQFF
-	TRBV7-2	TRBJ2-7	CASSLVQYYEQYF
TRBD2	TRBV6-5	TRBJ2-2	CASRGLAGEIGELFF
TRBD2	TRBV28	TRBJ2-7	CASSLIASGSEQYF
-	TRBV5-5	TRBJ1-5	CASSLTGDQPQHF
-	TRBV28	TRBJ1-2	CASSLQKNYGYTF
-	TRBV7-8	TRBJ2-7	CASSLGGTYEQYF
TRBD1	TRBV29-1	TRBJ2-7	CSVEGTGKGYEQYF
-	TRBV5-1	TRBJ1-1	CASSFDGTPNTEAFF
TRBD2	TRBV5-1	TRBJ2-1	CASSKGSGNNPAFSEQFF
-	TRBV4-3	TRBJ2-7	CASSPRTEYEQYF
-	TRBV5-1	TRBJ1-1	CASSLAAGSTEAFF